The next 20 T cell receptor beta chains were all read from a single sample in a study of blood T cell repertoires in COVID-19. Here immunoSEQ multiplex PCR was the method, and the copy in TCRdb shows in-frame clones only, minus some. Among 150,000 to 200,000 clones, around 87% were seen once, and the ten largest hold 0.62%. Sequencing was performed on peripheral blood. These TCRs come from a man between 50 and 59 years old with acute or convalescent COVID-19.

This chain connects TRBV9 to TRBJ1-2, with TRBD1 matching over 8 bases. The CDR3 spans 16 residues. After removal of 3 bases from V and 4 bases from J, the junction contained 11 bases not matched to a gene. Germline V gene lookup returns CDR1 SGDLS and CDR2 YYNGEE. CDR3 in amino acids: CASSGFRTGSFYGYTF. CDR3 DNA: TGTGCCAGCAGCGGGTTCCGGACAGGGTCTTTCTATGGCTACACCTTC.

The V gene is TRBV5-4, the J gene TRBJ2-1, with 7 bases identical to TRBD2. Germline CDR1 SGHNT, CDR2 YYREEE (reference sequence). There are 16 residues in the CDR3. After removal of 0 bases from V and 3 bases from J, the junction contained 6 bases not matched to a gene. The CDR3 DNA is TGTGCCAGCAGCTTGGCCAAGGGAGGGTACTACAATGAGCAGTTCTTC. Encoded protein: CASSLAKGGYYNEQFF.

This chain connects TRBV5-1 to TRBJ2-7; D is unclear. The germline CDR1 and CDR2 sequences are SGHRS and YFSETQ. V was trimmed by 0 bases and J by 6 bases, leaving 10 bases between them. The CDR3 covers 13 residues. CDR3 bases: TGCGCCAGCAGCTTGGATCTTGGCAGCGAGCAGTACTTC. It encodes CASSLDLGSEQYF.

The chain is built from TRBV5-4 and TRBJ2-7, with D unresolved. Germline CDR1 reads SGHNT; CDR2 reads YYREEE (reference sequence). This CDR3 has 12 amino acids. Trimming left V 0 bases short and J 3 bases short, with 4 bases between. This chain's CDR3 is CASSLDYYEQYV. The CDR3, as DNA: TGTGCCAGCAGCTTGGACTACTACGAGCAGTACGTC.

The chain links TRBV27 to TRBJ1-5, with D perhaps matching TRBD1 (6 bases). V dropped 6 bases and J dropped 4 bases, with 16 bases sitting between them. The CDR3 loop spans 15 amino acids. Germline V gives CDR1 MNHEY, CDR2 SMNVEV (reference sequence). The CDR3 loop reads CASRPGTLLNQPQHF. For the CDR3, the DNA is TGTGCCAGCAGGCCAGGGACACTGTTGAATCAGCCCCAGCATTTT.

The chain recombines TRBV11-3 with TRBJ2-1; D is possibly TRBD1 (5 bases). This CDR3 has 16 amino acids. Trimming cost V 5 bases and J 4 bases, with 18 bases left between them. Germline assignment: CDR1 SGHNT and CDR2 YENEEA. In nucleotides, the CDR3 is TGTGCCAGCAGCCCGAGACAGCAGACCCTTTACAATGAGCAGTTCTTC. Translation gives CASSPRQQTLYNEQFF. Full variable domain (remainder filled in from reference TRBV11-3 and TRBJ2-1): EAGVVQSPRYKIIEKKQPVAFWCNPISGHNTLYWYLQNLGQGPELLIRYENEEAVDDSQLPKDRFSAERLKGVDSTLKIQPAELGDSAVYLCASSPRQQTLYNEQFFGPGTRLTVL.

The V gene is TRBV2, the J gene TRBJ1-6; perhaps TRBD1 as D (6 bases). The CDR3 contains 20 residues. Trimming took 4 bases from V and 7 from J, leaving 29 bases between them. The germline CDR1 and CDR2 sequences are SNHLY and FYNNEI. The CDR3 spells CASSGWDTPAGPSANSPLHF. In DNA form, the CDR3 reads TGTGCCAGCAGTGGGTGGGACACCCCGGCAGGTCCCTCGGCCAATTCACCCCTCCACTTT.

The table lists this clone with a count of one. The chain joins TRBV9 to TRBJ1-4; D gene unclear. CDR3 length: 15 amino acids. The germline CDR1 and CDR2 sequences are SGDLS and YYNGEE. Deletions cut 4 bases from V and 0 bases from J, with 10 bases between. The DNA for the CDR3 is TGTGCCAGCAGCCCCCCACAGCCAACTAATGAAAAACTGTTTTTT. Encoded protein: CASSPPQPTNEKLFF.

This clone was detected only once. This chain uses TRBV30 with TRBJ1-4; D unclear. The CDR3 consists of 11 residues. Per germline, CDR1 GTSNPN and CDR2 SVGIG (reference sequence). Deletions cut 3 bases from V and 9 bases from J, with 8 bases between. As DNA, the CDR3 is TGTGCCTGGAGACTGTATCAAAAACTGTTTTTT. Amino acid sequence: CAWRLYQKLFF. Full variable domain (remainder filled in from reference TRBV30 and TRBJ1-4): SQTIHQWPATLVQPVGSPLSLECTVEGTSNPNLYWYRQAAGRGLQLLFYSVGIGQISSEVPQNLSASRPQDRQFILSSKKLLLSDSGFYLCAWRLYQKLFFGSGTQLSVL.

The V and J genes are TRBV6-2 or TRBV6-3 and TRBJ2-7; 11 bases line up with TRBD2. Germline V lookup: CDR1 MNHEY, CDR2 SVGEGT. The trim removed 6 bases at V and 3 bases at J, leaving 4 bases unmatched. The CDR3 runs to 14 residues. The CDR3 region has the DNA TGTGCCAGCAGCACGGGACTAGCGGTCTACGAGCAGTACTTC. Encoded protein: CASSTGLAVYEQYF.

This chain connects TRBV28 to TRBJ2-1, with 9 bases lining up with TRBD2. J was trimmed by 7 bases and V by 6 bases; bases with no gene match: 10. Looked up from germline, CDR1 is MDHEN and CDR2 is SYDVKM. The CDR3 is made up of 15 amino acids. As DNA, the CDR3 is TGTGCCAGCAGGTCTAGCGGGAAAGGGGTTAATGAGCAGTTCTTC. Translated: CASRSSGKGVNEQFF.

The chain has TRBV5-4 and TRBJ1-2; no clear D. CDR1 SGHNT and CDR2 YYREEE come from the germline V gene (reference sequence). This CDR3 has 13 residues. The V and J ends lost 4 bases and 6 bases respectively, with 13 bases between them. Written as DNA, the CDR3 is TGTGCCAGCAGCCCGCAACCTGCAGATGGCTACACCTTC. This sequence encodes CASSPQPADGYTF. The full variable domain, its missing parts supplied by reference TRBV5-4 and TRBJ1-2, is ETGVTQSPTHLIKTRGQQVTLRCSSQSGHNTVSWYQQALGQGPQFIFQYYREEENGRGNFPPRFSGLQFPNYSSELNVNALELDDSALYLCASSPQPADGYTFGSGTRLTVV.

The V and J genes are TRBV7-9 and TRBJ1-2, with D tentatively TRBD1 (5 bases). This CDR3 is built from 16 residues. Trimming removed 1 base from V and 6 bases from J, with 18 bases in between. The germline V gene has CDR1 SEHNR and CDR2 FQNEAQ (reference sequence). The DNA of the CDR3 is TGTGCCAGCAGCTTAGGCGGGGACCGGGTTGGGAATGGCTACACCTTC. Amino acids: CASSLGGDRVGNGYTF. Full variable domain (remainder filled in from reference TRBV7-9 and TRBJ1-2): DTGVSQNPRHKITKRGQNVTFRCDPISEHNRLYWYRQTLGQGPEFLTYFQNEAQLEKSRLLSDRFSAERPKGSFSTLEIQRTEQGDSAMYLCASSLGGDRVGNGYTFGSGTRLTVV.

The CDR3 here is CASRGPSRGNEQFF. The CDR3 DNA reads as TGTGCCAGCAGAGGGCCCTCTCGAGGGAATGAGCAGTTCTTC. The gene calls are TRBV2 and TRBJ2-1; D is possibly TRBD2 (5 bases). Trimming left V 6 bases short and J 7 bases short, with 16 bases between. CDR1 and CDR2 (germline): SNHLY, FYNNEI. The CDR3 is made up of 14 amino acids.

This clone came up a few times. This chain connects TRBV29-1 to TRBJ1-1, with D unresolved. This CDR3 is 11 amino acids long. The ends were cut back, 6 bases at V and 3 bases at J, with 8 bases in the middle. Germline V gene data show CDR1 as SQVTM and CDR2 as ANQGSEA. CDR3 nucleotides: TGCAGCGTCGAGGTATACACTGAAGCTTTCTTT. Translation: CSVEVYTEAFF.

The chain joins TRBV5-8 to TRBJ2-2; D unclear. V lost 5 bases and J 5 bases, leaving 7 bases between the germline ends. Per the germline V gene, CDR1 is SGHTS and CDR2 is YDEGEE. The CDR3 sequence is 12 residues long. The CDR3 protein is CASSSRTGELFF. CDR3 coding DNA: TGTGCCAGCAGTTCTAGGACCGGGGAGCTGTTTTTT.

The chain links TRBV28 to TRBJ1-5; perhaps TRBD1 as D (5 bases). V was pared by 6 bases and J by 10 bases, with 19 bases between. The CDR3 is 14 amino acids. CDR1 and CDR2 (germline): MDHEN, SYDVKM. In DNA, the CDR3 is TGTGCCAGCAGAATCGGGGGAGCAATCAGTCCCCAGCATTTT. Protein sequence: CASRIGGAISPQHF.

The rearrangement joins TRBV9 to TRBJ2-1, with 8 bases that match TRBD2. V gave up 4 bases and J gave up 7 bases; unmatched junction bases: 7. CDR1 and CDR2 (germline): SGDLS, YYNGEE. CDR3 size: 14 residues. The CDR3: CASSLGTGGNEQFF. Here the CDR3 DNA reads TGTGCCAGCAGCCTAGGTACGGGGGGGAATGAGCAGTTCTTC.

This clone has just one count. V is TRBV6-1 and J is TRBJ2-5, with D possibly matching TRBD1 (6 bases). The germline V gene has CDR1 MNHNS and CDR2 SASEGT. Deletions cut 2 bases from V and 4 bases from J, with 11 bases between. The CDR3 runs 14 residues. The CDR3 sequence is CASSESRGRETQYF. The CDR3 DNA reads TGTGCCAGCAGTGAATCCAGGGGCCGAGAGACCCAGTACTTC.

This clone has only a few counts. The chain joins TRBV7-9 to TRBJ1-3, with D possibly being TRBD1 (6 bases). The V end was cut by 5 bases, the J end by 9 bases, with 17 bases between. Germline CDR1 is SEHNR and CDR2 is FQNEAQ (reference sequence). This CDR3 contains 14 residues. CDR3 region: CASSGTQTGITIYF. In DNA form, the CDR3 reads TGTGCCAGCAGCGGGACACAAACGGGGATCACCATATATTTT.